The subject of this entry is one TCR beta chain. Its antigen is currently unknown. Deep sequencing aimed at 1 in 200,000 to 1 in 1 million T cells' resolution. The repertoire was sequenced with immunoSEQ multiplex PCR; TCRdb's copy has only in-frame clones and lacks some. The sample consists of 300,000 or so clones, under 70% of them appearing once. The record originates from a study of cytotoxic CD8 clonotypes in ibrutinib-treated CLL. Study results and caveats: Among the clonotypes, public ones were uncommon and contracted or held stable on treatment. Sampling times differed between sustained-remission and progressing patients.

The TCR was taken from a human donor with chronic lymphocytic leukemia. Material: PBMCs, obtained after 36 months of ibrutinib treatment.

This CDR3 is CASSPSRGRYYEQYF. In DNA, the CDR3 is TGTGCCAGCAGCCCTAGCCGAGGGAGATATTACGAGCAGTACTTC. The V call is TRBV7-2, the J call TRBJ2-7; D perhaps matches TRBD2 (5 bases). This CDR3 comprises 15 residues. Germline V CDR1 and CDR2: SGHTA, FQGNSA. V was clipped by 5 bases and J by 4 bases, with 18 bases between them.